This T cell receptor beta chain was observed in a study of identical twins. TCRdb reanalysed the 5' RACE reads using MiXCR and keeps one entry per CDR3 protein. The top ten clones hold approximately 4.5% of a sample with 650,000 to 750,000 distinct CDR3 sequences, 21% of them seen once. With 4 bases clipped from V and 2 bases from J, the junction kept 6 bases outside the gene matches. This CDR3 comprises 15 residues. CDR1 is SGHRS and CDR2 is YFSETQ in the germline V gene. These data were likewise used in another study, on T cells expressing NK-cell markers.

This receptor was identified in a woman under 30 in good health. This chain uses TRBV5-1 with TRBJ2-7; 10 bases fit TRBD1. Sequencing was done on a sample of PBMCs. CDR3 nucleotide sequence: TGCGCCAGCAGCCCGCTGGGACAGGGGCCCTACGAGCAGTACTTC. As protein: CASSPLGQGPYEQYF.